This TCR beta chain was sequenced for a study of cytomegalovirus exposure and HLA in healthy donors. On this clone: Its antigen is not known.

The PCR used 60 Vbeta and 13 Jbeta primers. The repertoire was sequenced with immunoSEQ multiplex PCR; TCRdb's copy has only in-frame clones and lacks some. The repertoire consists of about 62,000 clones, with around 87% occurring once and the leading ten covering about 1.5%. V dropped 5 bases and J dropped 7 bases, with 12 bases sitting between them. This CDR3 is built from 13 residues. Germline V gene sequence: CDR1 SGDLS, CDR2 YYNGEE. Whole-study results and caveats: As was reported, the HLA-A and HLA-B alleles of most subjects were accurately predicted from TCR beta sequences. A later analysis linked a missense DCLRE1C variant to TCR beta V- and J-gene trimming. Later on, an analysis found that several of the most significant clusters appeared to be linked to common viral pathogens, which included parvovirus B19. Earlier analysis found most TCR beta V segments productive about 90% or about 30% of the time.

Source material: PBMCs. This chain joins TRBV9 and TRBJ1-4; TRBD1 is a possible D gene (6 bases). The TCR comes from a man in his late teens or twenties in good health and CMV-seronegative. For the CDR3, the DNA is TGTGCCAGCAGTGGGGGGGCAGGTGAAAAACTGTTTTTT. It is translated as CASSGGAGEKLFF. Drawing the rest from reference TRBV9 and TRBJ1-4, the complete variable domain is DSGVTQTPKHLITATGQRVTLRCSPRSGDLSVYWYQQSLDQGLQFLIQYYNGEERAKGNILERFSAQQFPDLHSELNLSSLELGDSALYFCASSGGAGEKLFFGSGTQLSVL.